Reported below is one TCR beta chain. Its antigen is not known. TCRdb's table, derived via immunoSEQ multiplex PCR, lists solely in-frame clones and lacks some. Here the sample spans 55,000 to 85,000 clones, 95% being singletons. There are 12 residues in the CDR3. Germline CDR1 MNHNS, CDR2 SASEGT. Trimming took off 7 bases at V and 2 bases at J, with 8 bases between the two ends. Resections from corrective heart surgery supplied the thymus tissue. Among the donors, all were healthy Finnish infants having corrective surgery for congenital heart defects. This record comes from a study of human thymus T cells. Overall study findings and caveats: Seemingly biased V and J gene usage marked thymic and blood repertoires. Unrelated individuals had highly overlapping thymic repertoires, as reported in related research.

The sample taken for sequencing was thymus tissue. V and J are TRBV6-1 and TRBJ2-5, with D uncertain. The clonotype originates from a girl under three years old with a congenital heart defect but otherwise immunologically healthy. CDR3 DNA sequence: TGTGCCAGCACCCACGGGCAAGAGACCCAGTACTTC. Translation gives CASTHGQETQYF.